This entry is about one T cell receptor beta chain. Its target is unknown. CDR3 length: 14 amino acids. J lost 5 bases, V lost 5 bases, and 4 bases had no gene match. The germline V gene has CDR1 SNHLY and CDR2 FYNNEI. These data belong to a study of Graves' ophthalmopathy and Graves' hyperthyroidism. Excluded were patients with other autoimmune diseases, uncontrolled infections, pregnancy or lactation. PBMCs were obtained from about 9.5 ml of fresh peripheral blood. Overall study findings and caveats: Appearing in blood as well were most expanded thyroid clonotypes above 0.001 frequency.

The sequenced template was RNA, covering the TCR beta CDR3 region. Second-round multiplex PCR followed a first-round RT-PCR using HTBI primers. TCRdb re-called the multiplex PCR reads through MiXCR, storing one row per CDR3 protein. The sample shows around 400,000 distinct CDR3 sequences, under 25% of them seen only once. This chain joins TRBV2 and TRBJ2-5; 11 bases fit TRBD2. Sequencing used peripheral blood. This clonotype originated in a woman aged 18 to 35 with stable Graves' hyperthyroidism. The CDR3 DNA follows: TGTGCCAGCAGTACTAGCGGGAGAGTGGAGACCCAGTACTTC. Its translation: CASSTSGRVETQYF.